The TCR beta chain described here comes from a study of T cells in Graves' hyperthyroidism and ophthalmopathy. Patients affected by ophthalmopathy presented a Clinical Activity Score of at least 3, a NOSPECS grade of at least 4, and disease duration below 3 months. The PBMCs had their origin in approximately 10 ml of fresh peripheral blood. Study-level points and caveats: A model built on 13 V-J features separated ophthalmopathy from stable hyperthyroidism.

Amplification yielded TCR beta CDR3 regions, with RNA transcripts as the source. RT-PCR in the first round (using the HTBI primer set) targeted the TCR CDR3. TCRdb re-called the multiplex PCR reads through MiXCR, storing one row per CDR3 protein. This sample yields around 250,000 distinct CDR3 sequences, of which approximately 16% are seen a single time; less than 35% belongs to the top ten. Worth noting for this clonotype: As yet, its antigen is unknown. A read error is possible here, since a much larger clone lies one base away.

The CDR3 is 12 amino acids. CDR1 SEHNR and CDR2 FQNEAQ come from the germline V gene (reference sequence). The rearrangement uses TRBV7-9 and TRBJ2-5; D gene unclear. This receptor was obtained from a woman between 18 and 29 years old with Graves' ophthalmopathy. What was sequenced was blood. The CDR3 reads CASTTVQETQHF. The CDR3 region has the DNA TGTGCCAGCACTACAGTTCAAGAGACCCAGCACTTC.